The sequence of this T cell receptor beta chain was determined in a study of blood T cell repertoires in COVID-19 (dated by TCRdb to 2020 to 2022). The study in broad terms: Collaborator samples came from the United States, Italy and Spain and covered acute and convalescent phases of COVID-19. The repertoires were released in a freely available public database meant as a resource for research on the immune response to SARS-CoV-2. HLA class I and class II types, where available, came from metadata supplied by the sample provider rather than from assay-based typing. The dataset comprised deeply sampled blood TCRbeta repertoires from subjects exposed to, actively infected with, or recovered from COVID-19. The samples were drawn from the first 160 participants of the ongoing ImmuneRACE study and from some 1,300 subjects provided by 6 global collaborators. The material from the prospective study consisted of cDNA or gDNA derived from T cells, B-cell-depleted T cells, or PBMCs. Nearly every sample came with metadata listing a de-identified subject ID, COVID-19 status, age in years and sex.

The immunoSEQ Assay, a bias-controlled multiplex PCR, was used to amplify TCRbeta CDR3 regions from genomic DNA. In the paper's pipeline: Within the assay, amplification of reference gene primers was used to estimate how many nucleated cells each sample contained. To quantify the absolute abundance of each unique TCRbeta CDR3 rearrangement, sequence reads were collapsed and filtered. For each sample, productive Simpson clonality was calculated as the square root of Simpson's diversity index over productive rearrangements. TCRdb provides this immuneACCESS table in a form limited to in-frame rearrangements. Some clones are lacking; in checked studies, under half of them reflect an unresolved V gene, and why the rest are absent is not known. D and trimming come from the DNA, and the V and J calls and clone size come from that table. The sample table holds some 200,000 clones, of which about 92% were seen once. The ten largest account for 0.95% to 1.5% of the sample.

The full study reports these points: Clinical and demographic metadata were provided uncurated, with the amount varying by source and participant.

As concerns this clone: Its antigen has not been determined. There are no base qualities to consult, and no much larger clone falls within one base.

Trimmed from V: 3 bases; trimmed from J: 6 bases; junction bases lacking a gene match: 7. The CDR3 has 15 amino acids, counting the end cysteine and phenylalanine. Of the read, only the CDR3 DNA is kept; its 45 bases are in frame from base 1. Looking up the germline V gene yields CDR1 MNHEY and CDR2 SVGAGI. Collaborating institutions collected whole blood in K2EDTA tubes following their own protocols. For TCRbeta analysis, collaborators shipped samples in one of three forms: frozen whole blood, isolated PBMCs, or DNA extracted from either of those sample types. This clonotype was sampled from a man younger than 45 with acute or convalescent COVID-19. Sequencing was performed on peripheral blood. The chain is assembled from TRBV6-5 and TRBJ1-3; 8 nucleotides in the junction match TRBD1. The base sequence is TGTGCCAGCAGTTATCCCGGACAGGGCCCAAACACCATATATTTT. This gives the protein CASSYPGQGPNTIYF.